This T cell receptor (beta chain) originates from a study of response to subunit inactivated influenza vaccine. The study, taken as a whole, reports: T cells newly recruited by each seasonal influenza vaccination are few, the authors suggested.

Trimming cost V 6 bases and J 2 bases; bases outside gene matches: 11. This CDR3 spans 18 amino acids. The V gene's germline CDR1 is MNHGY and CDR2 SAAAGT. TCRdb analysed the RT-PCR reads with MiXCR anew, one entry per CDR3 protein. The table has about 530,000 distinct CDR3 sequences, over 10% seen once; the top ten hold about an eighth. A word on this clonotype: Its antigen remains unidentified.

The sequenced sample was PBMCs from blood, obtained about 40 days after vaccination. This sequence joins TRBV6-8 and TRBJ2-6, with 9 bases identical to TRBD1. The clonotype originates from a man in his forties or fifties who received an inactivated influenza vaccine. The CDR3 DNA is TGTGCCAGCAGGGGGGCGACAGGGGACAGGGCTGGGGCCAACGTCCTGACTTTC. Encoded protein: CASRGATGDRAGANVLTF.